One and the same sample provided the 23 T cell receptor beta chains below, sequenced in a study of T cells in Graves' hyperthyroidism and ophthalmopathy. Researchers took RNA transcripts and amplified the TCR beta CDR3 regions from them. Primed by the HTBI set, a first-round RT-PCR was run on the TCR CDR3. One entry per CDR3 protein, called by TCRdb with MiXCR from the multiplex PCR reads. The repertoire holds 550,000 to 700,000 distinct CDR3 sequences, with around 42% as singletons. The source material was peripheral blood or thyroid tissue (not recorded which). These receptors all stem from an adult woman with Graves' disease, either hyperthyroidism or ophthalmopathy (not recorded which).

This clonotype was counted at least ten times. The genes are TRBV5-1 and TRBJ2-7; no definite D call. The V gene's germline CDR1 is SGHRS and CDR2 YFSETQ. Deletions cut 5 bases from V and 4 bases from J, with 10 bases between. The CDR3 is 12 residues long. The CDR3, as DNA: TGCGCCAGCAGACCTAATGGGTACGAGCAGTACTTC. Its translation is CASRPNGYEQYF.

The chain carries TRBV10-3 and TRBJ1-2; D not certain. Germline CDR1 and CDR2: ENHRY and SYGVKD. This CDR3 has 12 amino acids. V gave up 4 bases and J gave up 4 bases, with 7 bases separating them. The CDR3 nucleotides read TGTGCCATCAGTGCGGGGTTCTATGGCTACACCTTC. It translates to CAISAGFYGYTF.

The chain is built from TRBV12-3 or TRBV12-4 and TRBJ1-1, with TRBD1 matching 7 bases. V trimming: 3 bases; J trimming: 9 bases; junction bases outside the gene matches: 7. CDR3 length: 13 residues. CDR3 in amino acids: CASSLARGGKAFF. CDR3 bases: TGTGCCAGCAGTTTGGCCAGGGGGGGCAAAGCTTTCTTT.

This clonotype has at least ten counts. The rearrangement links TRBV7-2 to TRBJ2-7; no firm D call. In germline, CDR1 is SGHTA, CDR2 FQGNSA. Trimming removed 4 bases at V and 6 bases at J, with 16 bases between. CDR3 length: 14 residues. CDR3 residues: CASSSKRSGLEQYF. The CDR3 DNA sequence: TGTGCCAGCAGCTCGAAGAGGTCGGGCCTCGAGCAGTACTTC.

The chain uses TRBV2 and TRBJ1-2; D is possibly TRBD1 (5 bases). Deletions cut 0 bases from V and 5 bases from J, with 7 bases between. Germline values: CDR1 SNHLY, CDR2 FYNNEI. The CDR3 totals 13 residues. In nucleotides, the CDR3 is TGTGCCAGCAGTGAAGCGGAGGGGTATGGCTACACCTTC. It translates to CASSEAEGYGYTF. Full variable domain (remainder filled in from reference TRBV2 and TRBJ1-2): EPEVTQTPSHQVTQMGQEVILRCVPISNHLYFYWYRQILGQKVEFLVSFYNNEISEKSEIFDDQFSVERPDGSNFTLKIRSTKLEDSAMYFCASSEAEGYGYTFGSGTRLTVV.

This rearrangement joins TRBV10-3 to TRBJ1-1; D ambiguous. V lost 0 bases and J lost 6, with 14 bases in between. The CDR3 is 15 residues long. The V gene's germline CDR1 is ENHRY and CDR2 SYGVKD. CDR3 in amino acids: CAISESDNPYAEAFF. The DNA for the CDR3 is TGTGCCATCAGTGAGTCTGACAATCCGTATGCTGAAGCTTTCTTT.

As for this clonotype: Possible read error: a much larger clone is one base away. J is TRBJ1-2 and V is TRBV7-9; D perhaps matches TRBD1 (6 bases). The CDR3 loop spans 15 amino acids. Per the germline V gene, CDR1 is SEHNR and CDR2 is FQNEAQ (reference sequence). V shed 7 bases and J shed 7 bases, with 22 bases lying between them. The CDR3 nucleotides read TGTGCCAGCATGTCCCCCGGGTCAGGGGCTGGTGGCTACACCTTC. This translates into CASMSPGSGAGGYTF.

Note on this clonotype: A much more abundant neighbour one base away suggests this may be a read error. The chain combines TRBV12-3 or TRBV12-4 with TRBJ2-7; D assignment may be TRBD1 or TRBD2 (5 bases each). This CDR3 region has 15 residues. For the CDR3, the DNA is TGTGCCGGCAGTCCTCAGGACAAGGGACCCTACGAGCAGTACTTC. It encodes CAGSPQDKGPYEQYF.

This clonotype was seen only once. At one end the junction does not follow the germline gene, possibly because of a read error. The gene calls are TRBV20-1 and TRBJ2-6, with D perhaps assigned TRBD1 or TRBD2 (5 bases each). The germline CDR1 and CDR2 sequences are DFQATT and SNEGSKA (reference sequence). This CDR3 is built from 15 residues. CDR3 DNA sequence: TGCAGTGCTAGAGGTGGGAGCGGTGGGGCCGACGTCCTGACTTTC. Translation gives CSARGGSGGADVLTF.

There are many counts of this clonotype. The chain links TRBV29-1 to TRBJ1-5; D remains unclear. V was trimmed by 1 base and J by 5 bases, leaving 9 bases between them. Per the germline V gene, CDR1 is SQVTM and CDR2 is ANQGSEA. This CDR3 contains 13 residues. Here the CDR3 DNA reads TGCAGCGTTGAAGTTGAACTAGATCAGCCCCAGCATTTT. Translating it yields CSVEVELDQPQHF.

This clonotype was seen at least ten times. The gene calls are TRBV6-5 and TRBJ1-2, with D tentatively TRBD1 (6 bases). V shed 5 bases and J shed 2 bases, with 12 bases lying between them. Germline-derived CDR1 and CDR2 are MNHEY and SVGAGI. The CDR3 is made up of 14 amino acids. The DNA for the CDR3 is TGTGCCAGCAGTATCGGACAGAACAACTATGGCTACACCTTC. Amino acid sequence: CASSIGQNNYGYTF.

The V gene is TRBV11-2, the J gene TRBJ1-1; 9 bases fit TRBD1. V was clipped by 0 bases and J by 6 bases; unmatched bases: 5. From germline, CDR1 is SGHAT and CDR2 FQNNGV. The CDR3 contains 15 residues. CDR3 sequence: CASSLEGQGLAEAFF. The CDR3 coding sequence is TGTGCCAGCAGCTTAGAAGGACAGGGGCTGGCTGAAGCTTTCTTT.

Comments on this clonotype: The junction does not match germline at one end; this may be a read error. The chain is built from TRBV9 and TRBJ1-2, with 8 bases matching TRBD1. CDR1 SGDLS and CDR2 YYNGEE come from the germline V gene. This CDR3 is 13 amino acids long. CDR3 DNA sequence: TGTGCCGGCAGCCCATGGACAGGGAGCGGCTACACCTTC. Amino acids: CAGSPWTGSGYTF.

The V gene is TRBV2, the J gene TRBJ1-2; tentatively, D is TRBD1 (5 bases). Per the germline V gene, CDR1 is SNHLY and CDR2 is FYNNEI. V shed 3 bases and J shed 3 bases, with 14 bases lying between them. CDR3 length: 15 residues. Written as DNA, the CDR3 is TGTGCCAGCAGTGATGGGCCAGGAGGGGACTATGGCTACACCTTC. Amino acid sequence: CASSDGPGGDYGYTF.

This clonotype occurred once. This chain links TRBV10-3 with TRBJ2-5; TRBD2 agrees at 13 bases. V lost 4 bases, J lost 5 bases, and 13 bases stayed unmatched. Germline-derived CDR1 and CDR2 are ENHRY and SYGVKD. CDR3 length: 18 amino acids. The CDR3 nucleotides are TGTGCCATCAGTGGGACTAAGGGACTAGCGGGGTACGGGGAGACCCAGTACTTC. Protein product: CAISGTKGLAGYGETQYF.

This clonotype was detected many times. The chain is built from TRBV7-9 and TRBJ1-4; 9 bases are a match to TRBD1. The CDR3 sequence is 14 residues long. Germline V lookup: CDR1 SEHNR, CDR2 FQNEAQ (reference sequence). Germline trimming cut 4 bases from V and 8 bases from J; bases unmatched to any gene: 5. Written as DNA, the CDR3 is TGTGCCAGCAGCTCGGGACAGGGCGGCGAAAAACTGTTTTTT. As protein: CASSSGQGGEKLFF.

In its sample, this clonotype was seen once. The chain has TRBV12-3 or TRBV12-4 and TRBJ1-2, with D possibly matching TRBD1 (5 bases). This CDR3 has 14 amino acids. Trimming stripped 4 bases from V and 5 bases from J, with 14 bases between. This chain's CDR3 is CASSWPGEGYGYTF. Here the CDR3 DNA reads TGTGCCAGCAGTTGGCCGGGGGAAGGGTATGGCTACACCTTC.

The chain has TRBV20-1 and TRBJ2-5; unclear D gene. The germline gives CDR1 DFQATT, CDR2 SNEGSKA (reference sequence). The CDR3 totals 13 residues. V lost 1 base to trimming and J lost 9 bases, with 15 bases between them. The CDR3 nucleotides are TGCAGTGCTAGAGTATCCCCGGGTCAGCCCCAGTACTTC. It specifies CSARVSPGQPQYF.

This clonotype came up once. The chain carries TRBV18 and TRBJ1-3; D not certain. The V end was cut by 6 bases, the J end by 0 bases, with 15 bases between. This CDR3 spans 16 amino acids. The germline gives CDR1 KGHSH, CDR2 LQKENI. The CDR3 DNA reads TGTGCCAGCTCCAGGATGGACGGCCACTCTGGAAACACCATATATTTT. Its protein product is CASSRMDGHSGNTIYF.

The CDR3, as DNA: TGTGCCAGTAGTTATGGACTTCCGGGCACTGAAGCTTTCTTT. This gives the protein CASSYGLPGTEAFF. This chain connects TRBV19 to TRBJ1-1; D is unclear. Germline CDR1 is LNHDA and CDR2 is SQIVND (reference sequence). The CDR3 spans 14 residues. V dropped 5 bases and J dropped 4 bases, with 14 bases sitting between them. The variable domain in full, completed from reference TRBV19 and TRBJ1-1, reads DGGITQSPKYLFRKEGQNVTLSCEQNLNHDAMYWYRQDPGQGLRLIYYSQIVNDFQKGDIAEGYSVSREKKESFPLTVTSAQKNPTAFYLCASSYGLPGTEAFFGQGTRLTVV.

This clonotype has at least ten counts. This chain joins TRBV6-5 and TRBJ1-1; 7 positions agree with TRBD1. The CDR3 spans 12 residues. Germline trimming cut 7 bases from V and 7 bases from J; bases unmatched to any gene: 6. The germline gives CDR1 MNHEY, CDR2 SVGAGI. Here the CDR3 reads CASTKTGVEAFF. The DNA for the CDR3 is TGTGCCAGCACCAAAACAGGGGTTGAAGCTTTCTTT.

This clonotype was seen ten or more times. The rearrangement joins TRBV19 to TRBJ2-6; the D gene is possibly TRBD2 (5 bases). Germline lookup yields CDR1 LNHDA and CDR2 SQIVND (reference sequence). The CDR3 has 14 residues. Trimming cost V 5 bases and J 4 bases, with 9 bases left between them. CDR3 sequence: CASSPTGGANVLTF. For the CDR3, the DNA is TGTGCCAGTAGTCCGACGGGGGGGGCCAACGTCCTGACTTTC.

This clonotype was seen many times. The V and J genes are TRBV7-9 and TRBJ2-6; 9 bases are a match to TRBD1. The germline V gene has CDR1 SEHNR and CDR2 FQNEAQ (reference sequence). V lost 4 bases and J lost 4; bases outside the gene matches: 8. CDR3 length: 17 residues. CDR3 DNA sequence: TGTGCCAGCAGCTGGGGGACAGGGAACTCCGGGGCCAACGTCCTGACTTTC. Encoded protein: CASSWGTGNSGANVLTF.